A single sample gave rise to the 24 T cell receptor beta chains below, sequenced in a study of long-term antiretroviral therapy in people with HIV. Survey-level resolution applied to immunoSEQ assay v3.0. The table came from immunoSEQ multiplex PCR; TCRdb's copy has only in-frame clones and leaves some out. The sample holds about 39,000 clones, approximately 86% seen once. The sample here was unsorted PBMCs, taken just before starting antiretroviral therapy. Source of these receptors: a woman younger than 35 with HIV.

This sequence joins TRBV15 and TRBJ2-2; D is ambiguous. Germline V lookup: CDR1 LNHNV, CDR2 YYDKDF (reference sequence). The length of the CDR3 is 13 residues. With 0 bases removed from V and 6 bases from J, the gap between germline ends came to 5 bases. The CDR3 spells CATSRDSPGELFF. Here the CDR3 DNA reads TGTGCCACCAGCAGAGATTCCCCCGGGGAGCTGTTTTTT.

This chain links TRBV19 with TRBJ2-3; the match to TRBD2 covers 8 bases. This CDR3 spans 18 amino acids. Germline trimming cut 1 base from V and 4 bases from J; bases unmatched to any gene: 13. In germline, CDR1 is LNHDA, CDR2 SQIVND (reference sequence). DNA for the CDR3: TGTGCCAGTAGTATAGGAATCGGAGCGGGAGTTGACTCAGATACGCAGTATTTT. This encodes CASSIGIGAGVDSDTQYF.

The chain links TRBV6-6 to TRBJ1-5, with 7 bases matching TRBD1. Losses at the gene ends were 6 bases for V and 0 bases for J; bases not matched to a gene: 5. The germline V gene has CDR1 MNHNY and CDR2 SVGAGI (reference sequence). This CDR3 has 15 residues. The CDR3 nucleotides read TGTGCCAGCAGAAAGGACAGGACTAGCAATCAGCCCCAGCATTTT. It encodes CASRKDRTSNQPQHF.

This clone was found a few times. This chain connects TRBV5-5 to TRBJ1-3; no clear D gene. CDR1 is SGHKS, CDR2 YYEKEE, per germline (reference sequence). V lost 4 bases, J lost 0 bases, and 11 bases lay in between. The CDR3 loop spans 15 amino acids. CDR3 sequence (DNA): TGTGCCAGCAGCATTGGACGAGCCTCTGGAAACACCATATATTTT. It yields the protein CASSIGRASGNTIYF.

CDR3 sequence reads: CASSPRTSSYEQYF. CDR3 DNA: TGTGCCAGCAGCCCCAGGACTAGCTCCTACGAGCAGTACTTC. The chain joins TRBV7-2 to TRBJ2-7; 7 bases line up with TRBD2. J lost 0 bases, V lost 5 bases, and 4 bases had no gene match. This CDR3 region has 14 residues. Looked up from germline, CDR1 is SGHTA and CDR2 is FQGNSA.

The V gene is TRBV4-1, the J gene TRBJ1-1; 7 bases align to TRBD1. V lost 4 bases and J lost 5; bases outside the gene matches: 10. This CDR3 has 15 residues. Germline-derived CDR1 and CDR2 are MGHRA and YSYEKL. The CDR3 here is CASSPANRGNTEAFF. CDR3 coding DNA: TGCGCCAGCAGCCCCGCCAACAGGGGAAATACTGAAGCTTTCTTT.

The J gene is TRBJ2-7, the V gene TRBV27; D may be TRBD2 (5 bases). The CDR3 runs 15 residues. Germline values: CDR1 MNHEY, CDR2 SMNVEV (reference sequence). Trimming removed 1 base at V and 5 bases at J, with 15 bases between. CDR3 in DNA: TGTGCCAGCAGTTTATTTATCGGGGTCCCCAACGAGCAGTACTTC. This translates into CASSLFIGVPNEQYF.

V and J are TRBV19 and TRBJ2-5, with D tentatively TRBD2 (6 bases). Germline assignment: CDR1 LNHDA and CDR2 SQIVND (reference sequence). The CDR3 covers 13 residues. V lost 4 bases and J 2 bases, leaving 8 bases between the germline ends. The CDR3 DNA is TGTGCCAGTAGTACCGGGACTCAAGAGACCCAGTACTTC. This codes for CASSTGTQETQYF.

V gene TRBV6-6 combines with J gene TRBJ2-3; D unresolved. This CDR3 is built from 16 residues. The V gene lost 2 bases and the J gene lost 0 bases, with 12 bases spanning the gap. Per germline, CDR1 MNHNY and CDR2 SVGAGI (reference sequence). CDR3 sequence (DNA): TGTGCCAGCAGTTACCCTGGAGTTCCTAGCACAGATACGCAGTATTTT. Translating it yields CASSYPGVPSTDTQYF.

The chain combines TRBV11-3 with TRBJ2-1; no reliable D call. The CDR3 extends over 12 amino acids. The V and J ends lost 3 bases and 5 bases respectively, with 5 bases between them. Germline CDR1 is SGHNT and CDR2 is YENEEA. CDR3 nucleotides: TGTGCCAGCAGCTTTGGGGACAATGAGCAGTTCTTC. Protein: CASSFGDNEQFF.

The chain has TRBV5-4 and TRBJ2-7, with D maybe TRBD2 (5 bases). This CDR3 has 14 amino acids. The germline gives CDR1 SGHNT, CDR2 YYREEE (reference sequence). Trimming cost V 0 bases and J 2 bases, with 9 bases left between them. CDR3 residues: CASSLGGIAYEQYF. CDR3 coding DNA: TGTGCCAGCAGCTTGGGAGGGATAGCCTACGAGCAGTACTTC.

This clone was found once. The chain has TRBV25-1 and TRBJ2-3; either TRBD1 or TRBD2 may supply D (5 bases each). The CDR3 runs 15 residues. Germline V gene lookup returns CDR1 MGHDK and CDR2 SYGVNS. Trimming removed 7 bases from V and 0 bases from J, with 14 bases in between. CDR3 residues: CASIRGVASTDTQYF. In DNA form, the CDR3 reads TGTGCCAGCATAAGAGGGGTGGCCAGCACAGATACGCAGTATTTT.

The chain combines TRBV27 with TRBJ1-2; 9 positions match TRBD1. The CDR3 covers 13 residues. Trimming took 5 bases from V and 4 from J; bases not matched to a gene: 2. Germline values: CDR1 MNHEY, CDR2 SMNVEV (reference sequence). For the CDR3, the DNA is TGTGCCAGCAGTCCGGGACAGGGCTATGGCTACACCTTC. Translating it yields CASSPGQGYGYTF.

The CDR3 DNA follows: TGTGCCAGCAGTGCCGGGACGCCAGATGGGAGGGAGCTGTTTTTT. Protein product: CASSAGTPDGRELFF. The chain couples TRBV6-1 to TRBJ2-2, with D possibly called TRBD1 or TRBD2 (5 bases each). This CDR3 comprises 15 residues. Trimming cost V 4 bases and J 9 bases, with 18 bases left between them. The germline CDR1 and CDR2 sequences are MNHNS and SASEGT.

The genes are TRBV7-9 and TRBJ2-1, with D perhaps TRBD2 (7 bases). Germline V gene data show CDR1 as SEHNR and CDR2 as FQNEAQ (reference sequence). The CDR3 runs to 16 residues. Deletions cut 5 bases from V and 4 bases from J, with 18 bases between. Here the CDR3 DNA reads TGTGCCAGCAGCGACGGGGGCGGGAGAAGGTACAATGAGCAGTTCTTC. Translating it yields CASSDGGGRRYNEQFF.

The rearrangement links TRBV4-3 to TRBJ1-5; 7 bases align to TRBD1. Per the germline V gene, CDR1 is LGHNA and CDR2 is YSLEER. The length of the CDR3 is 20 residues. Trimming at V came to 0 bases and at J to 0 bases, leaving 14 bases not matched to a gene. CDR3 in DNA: TGCGCCAGCAGCCAAGATTCGGGCCGGGACAGTCTTTTTAGCAATCAGCCCCAGCATTTT. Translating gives CASSQDSGRDSLFSNQPQHF.

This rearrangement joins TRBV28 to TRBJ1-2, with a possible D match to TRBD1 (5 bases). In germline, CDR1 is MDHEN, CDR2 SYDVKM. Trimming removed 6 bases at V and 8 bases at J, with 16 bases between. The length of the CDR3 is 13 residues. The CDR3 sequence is CASRARGVAGYTF. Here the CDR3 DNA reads TGTGCCAGCAGGGCACGGGGGGTCGCGGGCTACACCTTC.

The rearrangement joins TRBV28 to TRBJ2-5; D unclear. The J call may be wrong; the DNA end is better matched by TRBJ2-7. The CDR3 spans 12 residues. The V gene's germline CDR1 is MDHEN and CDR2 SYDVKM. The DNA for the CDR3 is TGTGCCAGCCTTGGCAGTCGGGACGAGCAGTACTTC. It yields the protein CASLGSRDEQYF.

CDR3 loop: CASSLTSGGAYNEQFF. The CDR3 DNA reads as TGTGCCAGCAGCTTAACGTCAGGGGGCGCTTACAATGAGCAGTTCTTC. The rearrangement links TRBV7-3 to TRBJ2-1, with 8 bases matching TRBD1. V was pared by 0 bases and J by 4 bases, with 5 bases of the junction left unmatched. Germline CDR1 reads SGHTA; CDR2 reads FQGTGA. This CDR3 comprises 16 residues.

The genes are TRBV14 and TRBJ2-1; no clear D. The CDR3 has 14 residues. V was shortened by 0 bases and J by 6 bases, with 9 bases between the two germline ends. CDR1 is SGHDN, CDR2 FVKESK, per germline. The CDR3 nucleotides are TGTGCCAGCAGCCAAGAGTCTAGAATCAATGAGCAGTTCTTC. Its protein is CASSQESRINEQFF.

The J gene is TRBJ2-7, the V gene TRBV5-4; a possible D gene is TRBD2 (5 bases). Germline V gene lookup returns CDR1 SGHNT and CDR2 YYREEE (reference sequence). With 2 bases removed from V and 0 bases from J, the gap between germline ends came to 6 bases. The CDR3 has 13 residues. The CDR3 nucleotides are TGTGCCAGCAGCTTCCGGGGCTCCTACGAGCAGTACTTC. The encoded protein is CASSFRGSYEQYF. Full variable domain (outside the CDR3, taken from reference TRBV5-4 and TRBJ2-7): ETGVTQSPTHLIKTRGQQVTLRCSSQSGHNTVSWYQQALGQGPQFIFQYYREEENGRGNFPPRFSGLQFPNYSSELNVNALELDDSALYLCASSFRGSYEQYFGPGTRLTVT.

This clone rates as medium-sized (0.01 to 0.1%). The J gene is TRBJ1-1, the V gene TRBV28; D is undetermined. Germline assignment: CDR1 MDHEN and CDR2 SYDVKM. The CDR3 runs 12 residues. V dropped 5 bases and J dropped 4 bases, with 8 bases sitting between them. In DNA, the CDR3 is TGTGCCAGCAGTCCCGATGGCACTGAAGCTTTCTTT. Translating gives CASSPDGTEAFF. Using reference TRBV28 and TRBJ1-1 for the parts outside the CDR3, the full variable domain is DVKVTQSSRYLVKRTGEKVFLECVQDMDHENMFWYRQDPGLGLRLIYFSYDVKMKEKGDIPEGYSVSREKKERFSLILESASTNQTSMYLCASSPDGTEAFFGQGTRLTVV.

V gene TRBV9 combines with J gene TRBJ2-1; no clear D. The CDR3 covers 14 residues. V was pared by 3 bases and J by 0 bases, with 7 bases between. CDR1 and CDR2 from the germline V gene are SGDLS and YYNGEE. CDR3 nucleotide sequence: TGTGCCAGCAGCGCCGGACGCTCCTACAATGAGCAGTTCTTC. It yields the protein CASSAGRSYNEQFF.

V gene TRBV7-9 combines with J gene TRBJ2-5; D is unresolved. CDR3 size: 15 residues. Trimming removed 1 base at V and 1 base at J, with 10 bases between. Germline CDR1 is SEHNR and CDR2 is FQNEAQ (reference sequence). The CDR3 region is CASSLDLRLQETQYF. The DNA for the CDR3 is TGTGCCAGCAGCTTAGATCTGCGACTCCAAGAGACCCAGTACTTC.